This TCR beta chain was retrieved from a study of blood T cell repertoires in COVID-19. Study summary: Material from acute and convalescent COVID-19 was sourced from the United States, Italy and Spain.

In the study's own analysis: Estimation of nucleated cell counts relied on the amplification of reference gene primers. Here immunoSEQ multiplex PCR was the method, and the copy in TCRdb shows in-frame clones only, minus some. V and J calls and clone size are given by that table; D and trimming were obtained from the DNA. The table shows hundreds of thousands of clones, with approximately 91% occurring only once. Cohorts were based on clinical histories the participants reported. V was pared by 6 bases and J by 6 bases, with 5 bases of the junction left unmatched. This CDR3 comprises 13 residues. Germline values: CDR1 MDHEN, CDR2 SYDVKM.

This TCR derives from a young woman who had been exposed to COVID-19. The sample was PBMCs or T cells enriched from blood (not recorded which). The rearrangement joins TRBV28 to TRBJ2-7; 10 bases map to TRBD1. The chain's CDR3 is CASSWTGGTEQYF. CDR3 sequence (DNA): TGTGCCAGCAGCTGGACAGGGGGAACCGAGCAGTACTTC.